The clone carrying this T cell receptor beta chain has more than one count but fewer than ten. What it recognizes is unknown. Unique molecular identifiers were in the cDNA, with template-switch universal primer binding. In TCRdb, the 5' RACE reads were re-called with MiXCR into one record per CDR3 protein. In the table there are about 720,000 distinct CDR3 sequences, 15% to 20% of which are singletons. Trimming stripped 6 bases from V and 3 bases from J, with 15 bases between. CDR1 is SEHNR, CDR2 FQNEAQ, per germline (reference sequence). The CDR3 extends over 14 amino acids. This sample is drawn from a study of identical twins. Study conclusions and caveats: Low generation-probability sequences were in excess among twin-shared out-of-frame alpha sequences.

These sequences were also reported in another study, on T cells expressing NK-cell markers. That paper states: The TCR beta repertoires were obtained from sorted CD3+CD56+NKG2C+, CD3+CD56+NKG2C- and CD3+CD56-NKG2C+ T cells. The eight sequenced donors comprised seven who were HCMV-seropositive and one who was seronegative.

This TCR derives from a woman aged 18-30 years in good health. The chain is built from TRBV7-9 and TRBJ2-7; D possibly corresponds to TRBD2 (7 bases). Sequenced input: PBMCs. The CDR3 DNA reads as TGTGCCAGCAGTAGAGGGGGGGCCTACTACGAGCAGTACTTC. The encoded protein is CASSRGGAYYEQYF.